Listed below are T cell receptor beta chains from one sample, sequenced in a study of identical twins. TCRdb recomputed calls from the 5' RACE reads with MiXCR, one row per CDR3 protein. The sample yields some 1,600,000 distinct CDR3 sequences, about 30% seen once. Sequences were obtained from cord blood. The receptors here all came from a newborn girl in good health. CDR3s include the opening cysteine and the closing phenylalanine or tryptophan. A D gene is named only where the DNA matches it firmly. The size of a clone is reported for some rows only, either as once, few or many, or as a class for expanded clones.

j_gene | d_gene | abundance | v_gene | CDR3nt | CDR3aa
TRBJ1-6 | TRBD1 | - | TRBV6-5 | TGTGCCAGCAGTTACGGTGGGACAGGGTATAATTCACCCCTCCACTTT | CASSYGGTGYNSPLHF
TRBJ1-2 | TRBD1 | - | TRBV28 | TGTGCCAGCAGGGAAAGGGGGCTGGATGGCTACACCTTC | CASRERGLDGYTF
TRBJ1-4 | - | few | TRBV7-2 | TGTGCCAGCAGCCTTAGCCCCGAAAAACTGTTTTTT | CASSLSPEKLFF
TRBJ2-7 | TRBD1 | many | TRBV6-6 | TGTGCCAGCAGTTCGACAGGGGAAACCTACGAGCAGTACTTC | CASSSTGETYEQYF
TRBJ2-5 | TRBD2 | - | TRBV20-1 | TGCAGTGCTAGTTTTGGCGGGAGACACAATGAGCAGTACTTC | CSASFGGRHNEQYF
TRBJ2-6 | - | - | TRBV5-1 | TGCGCCAGCAGGAAAGGGTCTAGTGGGGCCAACGTCCTGACTTTC | CASRKGSSGANVLTF
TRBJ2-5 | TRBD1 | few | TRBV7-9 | TGTGCCAGCAGAGGACAGGGTGGTGAAGAGACCCAGTACTTC | CASRGQGGEETQYF
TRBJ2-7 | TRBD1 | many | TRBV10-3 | TGTGCCATCAGTGACAGGGGGCGGCCTAGCTCCTACGAGCAGTACTTC | CAISDRGRPSSYEQYF
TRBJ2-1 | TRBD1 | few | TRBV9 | TGTGCCAGCACCGTTTGGGCCGGGACAGGGGTAAATGAGCAGTTCTTC | CASTVWAGTGVNEQFF
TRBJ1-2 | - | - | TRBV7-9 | TGTGCCAGCAGCTTAGTCGGGGGGCGGAGAGGCTACACCTTC | CASSLVGGRRGYTF
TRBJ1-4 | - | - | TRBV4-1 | TGCGCCAGCAGCCAAGAGGGTAGAGTGGAAAAACTGTTTTTT | CASSQEGRVEKLFF
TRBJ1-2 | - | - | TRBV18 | TGTGCCAGCTCACCGAATGCCGGGCTGGTTCGGAGCTATGGCTACACCTTC | CASSPNAGLVRSYGYTF
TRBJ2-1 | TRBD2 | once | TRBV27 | TGCGCCAGCAGTTTGGGACTAGCGGGCTCCTACAATGCGCAGTTCTTC | CASSLGLAGSYNAQFF
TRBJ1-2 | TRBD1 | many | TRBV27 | TGTGCCAGCAGAGAAAACAGGGGCCCGTATGGCTACACCTTC | CASRENRGPYGYTF
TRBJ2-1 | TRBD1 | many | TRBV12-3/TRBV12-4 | TGTGCCAGCAGAGCAACCGGGACAGGGAACTACAATGAGCAGTTCTTC | CASRATGTGNYNEQFF
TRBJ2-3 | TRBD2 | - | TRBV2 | TGTGCCGGATATAGCGGGAGGGATTCAGATACGCAGTATTTT | CAGYSGRDSDTQYF
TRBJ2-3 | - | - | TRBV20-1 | TGCAGTGCTAAACTAGGAACTAACACAGATACGCAGTATTTT | CSAKLGTNTDTQYF
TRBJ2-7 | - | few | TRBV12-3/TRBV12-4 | TGTGCCAGCAGTTTCGGTACCAGCGGAGGGTTCTACGAGCAGTACTTC | CASSFGTSGGFYEQYF
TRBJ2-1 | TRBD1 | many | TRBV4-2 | TGTGCCAGCAGCCGGCGGACAGGGGACAATGAGCAGTTCTTC | CASSRRTGDNEQFF
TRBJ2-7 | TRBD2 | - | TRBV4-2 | TGTGCCAGCAGCTCCGGGACTAGCGGAATCTACGAGCAGTACTTC | CASSSGTSGIYEQYF
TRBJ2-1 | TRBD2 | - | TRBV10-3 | TGTGCCATCAGTGGGATGGGACTAGCCCAACTGAATGAGCAGTTCTTC | CAISGMGLAQLNEQFF
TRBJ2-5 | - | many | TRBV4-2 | TGTGCCAGCAGCCAAGATCTTACCTGGTCAGAGACCCAGTACTTC | CASSQDLTWSETQYF
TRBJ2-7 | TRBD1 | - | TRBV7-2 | TGTGCCAGCAGCTTTCCGGGACAGTGGGAATACGAGCAGTACTTC | CASSFPGQWEYEQYF
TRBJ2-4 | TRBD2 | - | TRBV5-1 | TGCGCCAGCAGCTTGGCGGTGACTAGCGGATTCAAAAACATTCAGTACTTC | CASSLAVTSGFKNIQYF
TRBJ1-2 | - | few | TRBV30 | TGTGCCTGGAGTATGGGGGTAGCTAACTATGGCTACACCTTC | CAWSMGVANYGYTF
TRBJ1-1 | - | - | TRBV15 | TGTGCCACCAGCAGAGATTTCCAGGGGAAGGCTTTCTTT | CATSRDFQGKAFF
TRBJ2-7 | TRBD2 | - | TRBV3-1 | TGTGCCAGCAGCCACCCAAGGACTAGCGGGAGGGTGTACGAGCAGTACTTC | CASSHPRTSGRVYEQYF
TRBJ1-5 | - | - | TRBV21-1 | TGTGCCAGCAGCCTCAGACAGGGGGAAAGCAATCAGCCCCAGCATTTT | CASSLRQGESNQPQHF
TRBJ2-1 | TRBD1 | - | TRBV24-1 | TGTGCCACCAGTGCCGCAGGGGGCGCCTACAATGAGCAGTTCTTC | CATSAAGGAYNEQFF
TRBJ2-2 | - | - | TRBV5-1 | TGCGCCAGCAGCAAGGTTCCCCCGGGCACCGGGGAGCTGTTTTTT | CASSKVPPGTGELFF
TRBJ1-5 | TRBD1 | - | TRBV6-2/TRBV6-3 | TGTGCCAGCAGTTACTCCGGGACAGGGGCAAATCAGCCCCAGCATTTT | CASSYSGTGANQPQHF
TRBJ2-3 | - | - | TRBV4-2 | TGTGCCAGCAGCCAAGATGGTCCGGGGCGGCCCACAGATACGCAGTATTTT | CASSQDGPGRPTDTQYF
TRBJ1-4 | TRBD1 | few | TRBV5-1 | TGCGCCAGCAGCTTAACAGGGGGCTCTATGGAAAAACTGTTTTTT | CASSLTGGSMEKLFF
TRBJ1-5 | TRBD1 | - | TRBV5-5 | TGTGCCAGCAGCTTGGGTCCGGGACAGGGGTTTCCCCCCCAGCATTTT | CASSLGPGQGFPPQHF
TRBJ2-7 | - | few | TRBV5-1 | TGCGCCAGCAGCTTGGCGTCACCTACCTACGAGCAGTACTTC | CASSLASPTYEQYF
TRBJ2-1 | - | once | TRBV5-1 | TGCGCCAGCAGCTTGGGACTACTCAGCTCCTACAGTGAGCAGTTCTTC | CASSLGLLSSYSEQFF
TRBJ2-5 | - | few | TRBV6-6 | TGTGCCAGCAGTTACTCCAGCCTAGAGACCCAGTACTTC | CASSYSSLETQYF
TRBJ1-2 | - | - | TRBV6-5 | TGTGCCAGCAGTTCGCCTAAAGGAAAAGGCAACTATGGCTACACCTTC | CASSSPKGKGNYGYTF
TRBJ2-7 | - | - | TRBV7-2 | TGTGCCAGCAGCTTAGTGAGAAAGGTGGCAGGTCCCTCCTACGAGCAGTACTTC | CASSLVRKVAGPSYEQYF
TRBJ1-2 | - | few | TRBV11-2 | TGTGCCAGCAGGAAACCCGGGGGGCGCGGCTATGGCTACACCTTC | CASRKPGGRGYGYTF
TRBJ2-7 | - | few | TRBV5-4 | TGTGCCAGCAGCCCTTCTAAAACCCTCTCCTACGAGCAGTACTTC | CASSPSKTLSYEQYF
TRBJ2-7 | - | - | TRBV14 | TGTGCCAGCAGCCAAGCCAAAGGGACTCCGAGGGAGAACTACGAGCAGTACTTC | CASSQAKGTPRENYEQYF
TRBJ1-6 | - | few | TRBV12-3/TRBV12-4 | TGTGCCAGCACCCCGGGCAGGGCTAATTCACCCCTCCACTTT | CASTPGRANSPLHF
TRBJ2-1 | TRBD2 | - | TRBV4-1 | TGCGCCAGCAGCCAAGTCGGACTAGCGGGAGTAGGTGCCTACAATGAGCAGTTCTTC | CASSQVGLAGVGAYNEQFF
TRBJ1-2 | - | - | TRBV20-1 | TGCAGTGCTAGGACAGGTGGAAGTGGTGGCTACACCTTC | CSARTGGSGGYTF